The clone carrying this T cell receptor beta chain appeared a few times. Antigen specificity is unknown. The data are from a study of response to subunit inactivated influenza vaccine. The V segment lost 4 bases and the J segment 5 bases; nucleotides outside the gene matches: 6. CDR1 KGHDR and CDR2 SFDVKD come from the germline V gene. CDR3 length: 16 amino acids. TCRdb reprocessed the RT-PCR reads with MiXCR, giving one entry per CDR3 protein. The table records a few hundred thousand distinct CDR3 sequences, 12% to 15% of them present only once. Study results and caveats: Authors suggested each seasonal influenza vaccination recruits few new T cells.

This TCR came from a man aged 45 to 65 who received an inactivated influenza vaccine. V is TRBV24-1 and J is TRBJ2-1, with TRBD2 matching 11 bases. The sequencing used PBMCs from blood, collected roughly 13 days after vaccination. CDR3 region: CATSDPSGRSHNEQFF. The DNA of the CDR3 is TGTGCCACCAGTGACCCTAGCGGGAGGTCCCACAATGAGCAGTTCTTC.